These 30 T cell receptor beta chains originate from one sample sequenced in a study of glioma-infiltrating T cells after dendritic cell vaccination. Profiled with immunoSEQ multiplex PCR; TCRdb holds only in-frame clones, not every one. The sample carries 71,000 or so clones, 81% recorded once. The starting material was blood, obtained before dendritic cell vaccination. Receptor source: a human donor with glioblastoma.

V and J are TRBV5-6 and TRBJ2-5; TRBD1 aligns across 8 bases. This CDR3 contains 13 residues. Losses at the gene ends were 6 bases for V and 5 bases for J; bases not matched to a gene: 6. The germline CDR1 and CDR2 sequences are SGHDT and YYEEEE. CDR3 nucleotides: TGTGCCAGCACTCCAGGGGGCAGTGAGACCCAGTACTTC. Translated, it gives CASTPGGSETQYF.

The CDR3 here is CSVEGPESSYEQYF. For the CDR3, the DNA is TGCAGCGTTGAGGGCCCCGAAAGCTCCTACGAGCAGTACTTC. The chain uses TRBV29-1 and TRBJ2-7, with unresolved D. Trimming stripped 3 bases from V and 0 bases from J, with 12 bases between. This CDR3 region has 14 residues. Germline loops: CDR1 SQVTM, CDR2 ANQGSEA.

The V gene is TRBV19, the J gene TRBJ2-2, with a tentative D call TRBD1 (7 bases). Between the trimmed V and J ends, which lost 8 bases and 0 bases, there was a span of 19 bases. The CDR3 loop spans 17 amino acids. Per the germline V gene, CDR1 is LNHDA and CDR2 is SQIVND (reference sequence). The CDR3 reads CASRHTGGTANTGELFF. CDR3 coding DNA: TGTGCCAGTCGACATACGGGCGGGACAGCGAACACCGGGGAGCTGTTTTTT.

V gene TRBV19 combines with J gene TRBJ2-3; TRBD1 matches at 9 bases. CDR3 length: 14 residues. Germline CDR1 and CDR2: LNHDA and SQIVND (reference sequence). V was pared by 8 bases and J by 1 base, with 4 bases of the junction left unmatched. CDR3 amino acids: CASRTGGGTDTQYF. The CDR3 bases are TGTGCCAGTCGAACAGGGGGCGGCACAGATACGCAGTATTTT.

The gene calls are TRBV7-9 and TRBJ1-2, with unresolved D. The CDR3 covers 12 residues. Germline V gene data show CDR1 as SEHNR and CDR2 as FQNEAQ (reference sequence). V was pared by 3 bases and J by 4 bases, with 6 bases between. The CDR3 DNA is TGTGCCAGCAGCTTGTCCGTCTATGGCTACACCTTC. Its translation: CASSLSVYGYTF.

V and J are TRBV5-6 and TRBJ2-7; the match to TRBD1 covers 10 bases. CDR3 length: 16 amino acids. The ends lost 0 bases at V and 2 bases at J; junction bases unmatched: 5. Per germline, CDR1 SGHDT and CDR2 YYEEEE. The chain's CDR3 is CASSLGWGQGTYEQYF. CDR3 nucleotide sequence: TGTGCCAGCAGCTTGGGGTGGGGACAGGGGACCTACGAGCAGTACTTC.

The chain carries TRBV19 and TRBJ2-5; D ambiguous. Deletions cut 4 bases from V and 4 bases from J, with 7 bases between. Looked up from germline, CDR1 is LNHDA and CDR2 is SQIVND (reference sequence). This CDR3 has 12 residues. CDR3 DNA sequence: TGTGCCAGTAGTACCTCTCGAGAGACCCAGTACTTC. Residues: CASSTSRETQYF.

Details on this clone: Compared with germline, one end of the junction differs, possibly owing to a read error. Other DNA sequences of this sample code for an identical CDR3. The chain combines TRBV2 with TRBJ2-1; a weak D match, TRBD1 (6 bases). CDR1 is SNHLY, CDR2 FYNNEI, per germline. CDR3 size: 13 residues. The CDR3 protein is CASSEGQNNEQFF. The CDR3 DNA reads as TGTGCCAGCAGCGAAGGACAGAACAATGAGCAGTTCTTC. The variable domain in full, completed from reference TRBV2 and TRBJ2-1, reads EPEVTQTPSHQVTQMGQEVILRCVPISNHLYFYWYRQILGQKVEFLVSFYNNEISEKSEIFDDQFSVERPDGSNFTLKIRSTKLEDSAMYFCASSEGQNNEQFFGPGTRLTVL.

A single count supports this clone. V is TRBV6-6 and J is TRBJ2-1, with 9 bases lining up with TRBD2. With 6 bases clipped from V and 4 bases from J, the junction kept 4 bases outside the gene matches. The germline V gene encodes CDR1 MNHNY and CDR2 SVGAGI (reference sequence). The CDR3 totals 14 residues. The CDR3 is CASSQRGEYNEQFF. The CDR3 DNA sequence: TGTGCCAGCAGCCAGCGGGGGGAGTACAATGAGCAGTTCTTC.

V is TRBV13 and J is TRBJ1-1; 9 nucleotides match TRBD1. The germline V gene has CDR1 PRHDT and CDR2 FYEKMQ (reference sequence). CDR3 length: 18 residues. The V segment lost 3 bases and the J segment 0 bases; nucleotides outside the gene matches: 11. The CDR3: CASSFSRDRASMNTEAFF. CDR3 nucleotides: TGTGCCAGCAGCTTCTCCCGGGACAGGGCGTCTATGAACACTGAAGCTTTCTTT. The entire variable domain, with the rest obtained from reference TRBV13 and TRBJ1-1, is as follows: AAGVIQSPRHLIKEKRETATLKCYPIPRHDTVYWYQQGPGQDPQFLISFYEKMQSDKGSIPDRFSAQQFSDYHSELNMSSLELGDSALYFCASSFSRDRASMNTEAFFGQGTRLTVV.

The chain couples TRBV7-9 to TRBJ2-7; 9 nucleotides line up with TRBD1. Germline CDR1 and CDR2: SEHNR and FQNEAQ (reference sequence). The V gene end was trimmed by 5 bases and the J gene end by 1 base; junction bases not matched to a gene: 12. The CDR3 extends over 17 amino acids. This chain's CDR3 is CASSPRLRDRVSYEQYF. Here the CDR3 DNA reads TGTGCCAGCAGCCCACGCCTCCGGGACAGGGTTTCCTACGAGCAGTACTTC.

V usage is TRBV5-4 and J usage is TRBJ1-3, with 7 positions matching TRBD1. Trimming removed 4 bases from V and 4 bases from J; junction bases left unmatched: 8. Germline-derived CDR1 and CDR2 are SGHNT and YYREEE (reference sequence). The CDR3 is made up of 15 amino acids. CDR3 sequence (DNA): TGTGCCAGCAGCCAGGGGGGCCTGGAAGGAAACACCATATATTTT. It translates to CASSQGGLEGNTIYF.

The genes are TRBV7-9 and TRBJ1-2, with D unresolved. Per germline, CDR1 SEHNR and CDR2 FQNEAQ (reference sequence). Trimming left V 5 bases short and J 3 bases short, with 22 bases between. The CDR3 loop spans 17 amino acids. CDR3 nucleotide sequence: TGTGCCAGCAGCCCGAATACGACGGGGATAAGGTACTATGGCTACACCTTC. The encoded protein is CASSPNTTGIRYYGYTF.

The chain uses TRBV6-6 and TRBJ1-1; 10 bases match TRBD1. Germline V gene data show CDR1 as MNHNY and CDR2 as SVGAGI (reference sequence). With 2 bases clipped from V and 11 bases from J, the junction kept 8 bases outside the gene matches. The CDR3 covers 14 residues. CDR3 loop: CASSYEGTGARAFF. The DNA for the CDR3 is TGTGCCAGCAGTTACGAGGGGACAGGGGCGAGGGCTTTCTTT.

The rearrangement joins TRBV19 to TRBJ2-5, with 7 bases fitting TRBD1. CDR3 size: 14 residues. Unmatched junction bases numbered 8, after V lost 6 bases and J lost 4 bases. Germline assignment: CDR1 LNHDA and CDR2 SQIVND (reference sequence). CDR3 residues: CASSRGQNGETQYF. Written as DNA, the CDR3 is TGTGCCAGTAGCCGGGGACAGAATGGAGAGACCCAGTACTTC.

The CDR3 nucleotides are TGTGCCAGCTCGTACACGACAGGGGGCATGAACACTGAAGCTTTCTTT. Its translation: CASSYTTGGMNTEAFF. V is TRBV18 and J is TRBJ1-1; TRBD1 matches 10 bases. V shed 6 bases, J shed 0 bases, and the junction held 7 bases outside the gene matches. The germline V gene encodes CDR1 KGHSH and CDR2 LQKENI. This CDR3 spans 16 amino acids. The entire variable domain, with the rest obtained from reference TRBV18 and TRBJ1-1, is as follows: NAGVMQNPRHLVRRRGQEARLRCSPMKGHSHVYWYRQLPEEGLKFMVYLQKENIIDESGMPKERFSAEFPKEGPSILRIQQVVRGDSAAYFCASSYTTGGMNTEAFFGQGTRLTVV.

The V and J genes are TRBV27 and TRBJ1-2, with a tentative D call TRBD1 (5 bases). CDR1 and CDR2 (germline): MNHEY, SMNVEV (reference sequence). V lost 6 bases to trimming and J lost 8 bases, with 13 bases between them. The CDR3 sequence is 12 residues long. CDR3 DNA sequence: TGTGCCAGCAGAGTGGGGAGGGACGGCTACACCTTC. This gives the protein CASRVGRDGYTF.

This chain uses TRBV7-8 with TRBJ1-2; D unclear. Trimming took off 3 bases at V and 3 bases at J, with 8 bases between the two ends. CDR3 size: 13 residues. Looked up from germline, CDR1 is SGHVS and CDR2 is FQNEAQ. CDR3 sequence (DNA): TGTGCCAGCAGCTTGTGGAGGGACTATGGCTACACCTTC. Translated, it gives CASSLWRDYGYTF.

This chain connects TRBV25-1 to TRBJ2-7; a weak D match, TRBD1 (6 bases). The germline V gene has CDR1 MGHDK and CDR2 SYGVNS. The CDR3 spans 13 residues. Trimming cost V 3 bases and J 6 bases, with 12 bases left between them. For the CDR3, the DNA is TGTGCCAGCAGTGAGGGCAGGGGAAGCGAGCAGTACTTC. Translation: CASSEGRGSEQYF.

The chain couples TRBV29-1 to TRBJ2-2; D is unclear. Per germline, CDR1 SQVTM and CDR2 ANQGSEA. CDR3 length equals 15 residues. V lost 1 base and J 3 bases, leaving 12 bases between the germline ends. In DNA form, the CDR3 reads TGCAGCGTTGAAGGGCCCGAGACTGACACCGGGGAGCTGTTTTTT. Translating it yields CSVEGPETDTGELFF.

V and J are TRBV5-1 and TRBJ1-1, with 9 bases that match TRBD1. V lost 3 bases to trimming and J lost 5 bases; unmatched junction nucleotides: 8. Germline CDR1 and CDR2: SGHRS and YFSETQ. The CDR3 runs to 15 residues. The CDR3 DNA reads TGCGCCAGCAGCTGGGGAACAGGGGGCCTAACTGAAGCTTTCTTT. Its protein product is CASSWGTGGLTEAFF.

CDR3 amino acids: CASTPTGETQYF. In DNA form, the CDR3 reads TGTGCCAGTACCCCGACAGGAGAGACCCAGTACTTC. The gene calls are TRBV19 and TRBJ2-5, with D possibly TRBD1 on 6 matching bases. The CDR3 has 12 residues. The V end was cut by 7 bases, the J end by 4 bases, with 10 bases between. Germline V gene data show CDR1 as LNHDA and CDR2 as SQIVND (reference sequence).

V is TRBV18 and J is TRBJ1-2; 8 bases map to TRBD1. CDR1 and CDR2 from the germline V gene are KGHSH and LQKENI. V was pared by 3 bases and J by 8 bases, with 11 bases of the junction left unmatched. The CDR3 contains 15 residues. CDR3 coding DNA: TGTGCCAGCTCACCGGAACCGACAGGGGATATGGGCTACACCTTC. Protein product: CASSPEPTGDMGYTF.

The chain links TRBV7-6 to TRBJ2-2, with D unclear. The CDR3 has 15 residues. Germline CDR1 SGHVS, CDR2 FNYEAQ. Trimming removed 0 bases from V and 4 bases from J, with 9 bases in between. The chain's CDR3 is CASSLASSATGELFF. The CDR3 DNA sequence: TGTGCCAGCAGCTTAGCGAGTAGTGCCACCGGGGAGCTGTTTTTT.

The V and J genes are TRBV30 and TRBJ1-2, with D perhaps matching TRBD1 (6 bases). V lost 0 bases and J lost 4, with 15 bases in between. The CDR3 sequence is 15 residues long. Germline CDR1 and CDR2: GTSNPN and SVGIG (reference sequence). The CDR3 DNA is TGTGCCTGGAGTGTTGGGACAAGGGGCCTCTATGGCTACACCTTC. Amino acid sequence: CAWSVGTRGLYGYTF.

In this sample, this clone turned up once. The chain combines TRBV7-9 with TRBJ1-1; TRBD1 is a possible D gene (5 bases). Between the trimmed V and J ends, which lost 1 base and 1 base, there was a span of 10 bases. Per germline, CDR1 SEHNR and CDR2 FQNEAQ (reference sequence). The CDR3 runs 15 residues. CDR3 in DNA: TGTGCCAGCAGCTTAGTCGGTGGGGCGAACACTGAAGCTTTCTTT. Its protein is CASSLVGGANTEAFF.

The chain recombines TRBV4-3 with TRBJ1-2, with TRBD1 identical over 9 bases. Germline values: CDR1 LGHNA, CDR2 YSLEER. Trimming removed 0 bases from V and 8 bases from J; junction bases left unmatched: 7. This CDR3 has 15 residues. This chain's CDR3 is CASSQEAGQGRGYTF. DNA of the CDR3: TGCGCCAGCAGCCAAGAAGCCGGACAGGGGAGAGGCTACACCTTC.

This rearrangement joins TRBV13 to TRBJ1-2, with TRBD1 identical over 8 bases. V gave up 5 bases and J gave up 5 bases; unmatched junction bases: 10. The CDR3 is made up of 15 amino acids. From germline, CDR1 is PRHDT and CDR2 FYEKMQ (reference sequence). The DNA of the CDR3 is TGTGCCAGCAGCGCCCAGGGGGCAGCATGGTATGGCTACACCTTC. It specifies CASSAQGAAWYGYTF.

The chain employs TRBV5-6 and TRBJ2-1, with unresolved D. This CDR3 comprises 11 residues. Germline loops: CDR1 SGHDT, CDR2 YYEEEE. Between the trimmed V and J ends, which lost 4 bases and 8 bases, there was a span of 7 bases. The chain's CDR3 is CASSIRDEQFF. CDR3 bases: TGTGCCAGCAGCATACGCGATGAGCAGTTCTTC.

This clone was detected only once. The chain joins TRBV11-2 to TRBJ1-2; D not certain. This CDR3 contains 13 residues. Trimming stripped 4 bases from V and 4 bases from J, with 10 bases between. Germline V CDR1 and CDR2: SGHAT, FQNNGV. In nucleotides, the CDR3 is TGTGCCAGCAGCTCCGCAGCGTCCTATGGCTACACCTTC. Protein sequence: CASSSAASYGYTF.